This T cell receptor beta chain came from a study of cytomegalovirus exposure and HLA in healthy donors. Study-wide context: There were roughly 120 million unique TCR beta sequences, drawn from around 180 million T cells, in an earlier analysis.

PCR employed 60 Vbeta and 13 Jbeta primers. Profiled with immunoSEQ multiplex PCR; TCRdb holds only in-frame clones, not every one. The table includes over 100,000 clones, approximately 75% detected once. Germline V CDR1 and CDR2: SGHTA, FQGNSA. V was shortened by 5 bases and J by 4 bases, with 14 bases between the two germline ends. This CDR3 has 14 residues. There are a few counts of this clone. Material: PBMCs. The receptor comes from a male donor in good health and CMV-seronegative. The V gene is TRBV7-2, the J gene TRBJ1-1; TRBD1 might be the D (6 bases). Here the CDR3 DNA reads TGTGCCAGCAGCCGTGGACAGCCCCCCACTGAAGCTTTCTTT. Translated, it gives CASSRGQPPTEAFF. The variable domain in full, completed from reference TRBV7-2 and TRBJ1-1, reads GAGVSQSPSNKVTEKGKDVELRCDPISGHTALYWYRQSLGQGLEFLIYFQGNSAPDKSGLPSDRFSAERTGGSVSTLTIQRTQQEDSAVYLCASSRGQPPTEAFFGQGTRLTVV.